A selection of T cell receptor beta chains follows, all from one sample in a study of naive and memory T cell subsets. TCRdb reanalysed the UMI-ligation and nested PCR reads using MiXCR and keeps one entry per CDR3 protein. Counted here are 99,000 or so distinct CDR3 sequences, more than 14% occurring once; the ten biggest clones make up approximately 3%. Source material: naive CD8+ T cells from blood. These receptors were taken from a human donor in good health. CDR3s include the opening cysteine and the closing phenylalanine or tryptophan. A D gene is named only where the DNA matches it firmly. Size values are once, few and many counts, or a class for expanded clones, and some rows have none.

size,V,D,J,DNA,CDR3
many,TRBV7-9,.,TRBJ1-6,TGTGCCAGCAGCCCGGTGAGGGGCGCGGGATCACCCCTCCACTTT,CASSPVRGAGSPLHF
many,TRBV30,.,TRBJ2-1,TGTGCCTGGAATGGGGGAAATGGTGAGCAGTTCTTC,CAWNGGNGEQFF
few,TRBV29-1,.,TRBJ1-1,TGCAGCGTCGACGACACTGAAGCTTTCTTT,CSVDDTEAFF
few,TRBV9,.,TRBJ2-3,TGTGCCAGCAGCGTAATGGGGGGCACAGATACGCAGTATTTT,CASSVMGGTDTQYF
few,TRBV12-3/TRBV12-4,TRBD1,TRBJ2-2,TGTGCCAGCAGTCGGACAGGCTCGAACGCCGGGGAGCTGTTTTTT,CASSRTGSNAGELFF
.,TRBV14,.,TRBJ1-3,TGTGCCAGCAGCCACACATCATGGGAGATGTCGGGTGGAAACACCATATATTTT,CASSHTSWEMSGGNTIYF
.,TRBV27,TRBD1,TRBJ1-6,TGTGCCAGCAGTACCGGGACAGGGGGAAGTTCACCCCTCCACTTT,CASSTGTGGSSPLHF
few,TRBV20-1,.,TRBJ2-1,TGCAGTGCTAGAGATCCCGATGGGGGGTCCTACAATGAGCAGTTCTTC,CSARDPDGGSYNEQFF
.,TRBV2,TRBD1,TRBJ2-7,TGTGCCAGCAAGGGACAGGGAGGCAACGAGCAGTACTTC,CASKGQGGNEQYF
few,TRBV29-1,.,TRBJ1-1,TGCAGCGTTTCGGCGGACGCAACTGAAGCTTTCTTT,CSVSADATEAFF
.,TRBV12-3/TRBV12-4,TRBD1,TRBJ2-1,TGTGCCAGCAGTTTAGCGGAGGACAGGGGGGATGAGCAGTTCTTC,CASSLAEDRGDEQFF
many,TRBV12-3/TRBV12-4,TRBD1,TRBJ1-2,TGTGCCAGCAGCGAAACACAGGGGATAATGAACTATGGCTACACCTTC,CASSETQGIMNYGYTF
few,TRBV29-1,TRBD1,TRBJ2-1,TGCAGCGTGCTTGCCTTGCAACCGGGACAGGGTCCATACAGGGAGCAGTTCTTC,CSVLALQPGQGPYREQFF
few,TRBV12-3/TRBV12-4,.,TRBJ1-1,TGTGCCAGCAGTTTAAACAGGGTAATCGGGGCTTTCTTT,CASSLNRVIGAFF